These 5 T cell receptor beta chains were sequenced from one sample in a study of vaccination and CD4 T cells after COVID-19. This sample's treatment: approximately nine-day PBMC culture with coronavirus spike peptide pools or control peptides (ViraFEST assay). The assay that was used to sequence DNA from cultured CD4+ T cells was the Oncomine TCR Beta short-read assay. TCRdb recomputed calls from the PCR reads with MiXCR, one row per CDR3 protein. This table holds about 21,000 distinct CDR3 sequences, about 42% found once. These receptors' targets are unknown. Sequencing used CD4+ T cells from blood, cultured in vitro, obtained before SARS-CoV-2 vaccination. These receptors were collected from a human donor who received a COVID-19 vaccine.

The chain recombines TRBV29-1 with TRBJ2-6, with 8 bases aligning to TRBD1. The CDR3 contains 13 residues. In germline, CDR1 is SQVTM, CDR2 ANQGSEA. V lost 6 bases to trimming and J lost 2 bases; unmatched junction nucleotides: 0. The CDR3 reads CSVQGAGANVLTF. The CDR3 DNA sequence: TGCAGCGTACAGGGGGCTGGGGCCAACGTCCTGACTTTC. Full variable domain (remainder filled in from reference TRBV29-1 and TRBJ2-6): SAVISQKPSRDICQRGTSLTIQCQVDSQVTMMFWYRQQPGQSLTLIATANQGSEATYESGFVIDKFPISRPNLTFSTLTVSNMSPEDSSIYLCSVQGAGANVLTFGAGSRLTVL.

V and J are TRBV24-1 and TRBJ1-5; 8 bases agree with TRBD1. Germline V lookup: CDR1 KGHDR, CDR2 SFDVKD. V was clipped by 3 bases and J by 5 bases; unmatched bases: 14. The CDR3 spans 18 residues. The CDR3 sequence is CATSDNQGAVASYQPQHF. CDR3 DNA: TGTGCCACCAGTGATAATCAGGGGGCCGTGGCGAGTTATCAGCCCCAGCATTTT.

The CDR3 DNA sequence: TGTGCCAGTAGTATAGTCGGGGCAGGGACCCGGAAAGAGACCCAGTACTTC. Protein sequence: CASSIVGAGTRKETQYF. This rearrangement joins TRBV19 to TRBJ2-5, with D perhaps TRBD1 or TRBD2 (5 bases each). Germline loops: CDR1 LNHDA, CDR2 SQIVND (reference sequence). V gave up 1 base and J gave up 3 bases, with 18 bases separating them. The CDR3 totals 17 residues.

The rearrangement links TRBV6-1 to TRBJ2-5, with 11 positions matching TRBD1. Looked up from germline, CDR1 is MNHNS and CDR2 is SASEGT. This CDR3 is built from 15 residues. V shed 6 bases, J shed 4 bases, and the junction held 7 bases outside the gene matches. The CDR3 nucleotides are TGTGCCAGCAGCCTGGGGACAGGGGGTCGAGAGACCCAGTACTTC. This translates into CASSLGTGGRETQYF.

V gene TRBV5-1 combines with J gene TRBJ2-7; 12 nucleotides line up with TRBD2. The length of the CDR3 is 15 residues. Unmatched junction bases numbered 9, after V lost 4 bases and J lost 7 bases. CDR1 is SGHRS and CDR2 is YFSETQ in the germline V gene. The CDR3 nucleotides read TGCGCCAGCAGCCCCTGGACTAGCGGGGTTGAGGAGCAGTACTTC. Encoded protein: CASSPWTSGVEEQYF.